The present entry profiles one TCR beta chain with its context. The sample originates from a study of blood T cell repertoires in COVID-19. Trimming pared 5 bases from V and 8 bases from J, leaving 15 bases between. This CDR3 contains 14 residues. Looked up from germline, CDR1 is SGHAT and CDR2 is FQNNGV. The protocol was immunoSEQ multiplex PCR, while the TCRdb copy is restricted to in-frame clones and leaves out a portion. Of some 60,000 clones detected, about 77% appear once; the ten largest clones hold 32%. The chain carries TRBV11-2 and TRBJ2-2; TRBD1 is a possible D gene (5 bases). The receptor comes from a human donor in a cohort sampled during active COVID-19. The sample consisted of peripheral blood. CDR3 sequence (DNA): TGTGCCAGCAGCCAGCGTCAGGGTGCGGGGGAGCTGTTTTTT. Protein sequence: CASSQRQGAGELFF.